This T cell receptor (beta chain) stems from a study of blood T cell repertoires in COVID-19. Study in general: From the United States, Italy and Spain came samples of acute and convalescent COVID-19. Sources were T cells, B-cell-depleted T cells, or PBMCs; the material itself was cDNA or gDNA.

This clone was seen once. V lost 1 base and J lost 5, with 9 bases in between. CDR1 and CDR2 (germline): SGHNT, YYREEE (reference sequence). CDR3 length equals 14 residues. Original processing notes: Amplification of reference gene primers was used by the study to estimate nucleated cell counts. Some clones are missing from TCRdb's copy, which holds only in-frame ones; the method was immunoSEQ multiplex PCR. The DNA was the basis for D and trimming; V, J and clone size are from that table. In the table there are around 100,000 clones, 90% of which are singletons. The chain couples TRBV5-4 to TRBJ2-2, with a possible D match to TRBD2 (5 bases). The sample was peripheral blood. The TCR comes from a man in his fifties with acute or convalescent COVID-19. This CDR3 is CASSLWETTGELFF. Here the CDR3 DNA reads TGTGCCAGCAGCTTGTGGGAGACTACCGGGGAGCTGTTTTTT.